This is a list of T cell receptor beta chains from one sample in a study of human T cells and chemical hapten exposure. TCRdb fed the RACE reads into MiXCR, producing one record per CDR3 protein. Of 82,000 or so distinct CDR3 sequences in the sample, 10% to 15% were seen once. Sequenced here: whole blood, sampled in connection with sensitization to the hapten diphenylcyclopropenone (DPC). Receptors were obtained from a woman aged 45-60 years with alopecia areata. Some clones in this sample may be carry-over from other donors' samples. Both conserved end residues are part of each CDR3. Fields, in order: D gene, V gene, J gene, clone size, CDR3 DNA, CDR3 protein. The D gene is left open where the match is weak. Some rows mark clone size as missing; the rest say once, few, many or name a class of expanded clone.

d_gene: NA
v_gene: TRBV18
j_gene: TRBJ1-3
abundance: few
CDR3nt: TGTGCCAGCTCACCCTTGGACACCATATATTTT
CDR3aa: CASSPLDTIYF

d_gene: NA
v_gene: TRBV27
j_gene: TRBJ1-5
abundance: NA
CDR3nt: TGTGCCAGCACCCCCCGGGGAAGCAATCAGCCCCAGCATTTT
CDR3aa: CASTPRGSNQPQHF

d_gene: NA
v_gene: TRBV5-4
j_gene: TRBJ2-1
abundance: NA
CDR3nt: TGTGCCAGCAGCTTGGCTGACCGTTACAATGAGCAGTTCTTC
CDR3aa: CASSLADRYNEQFF

d_gene: TRBD1
v_gene: TRBV11-3
j_gene: TRBJ2-1
abundance: NA
CDR3nt: TGTGCCAGCAGCTTAGACCGGGGACAGCCCCAGTTCTTC
CDR3aa: CASSLDRGQPQFF

d_gene: TRBD1
v_gene: TRBV29-1
j_gene: TRBJ2-2
abundance: few
CDR3nt: TGCAGCGTTCCCCGGACAGGGAACACCGGGGAGCTGTTTTTT
CDR3aa: CSVPRTGNTGELFF

d_gene: TRBD2
v_gene: TRBV7-6
j_gene: TRBJ2-3
abundance: NA
CDR3nt: TGTGCCAGCAGCAGAATAGCGGGAGGAGGCACAGATACGCAGTATTTT
CDR3aa: CASSRIAGGGTDTQYF

d_gene: TRBD2
v_gene: TRBV7-2
j_gene: TRBJ2-6
abundance: NA
CDR3nt: TGTGCCAGCAGCAAACCTCGAGCGGGAGGGCCCTCCGGGGCCAACGTCCTGACTTTC
CDR3aa: CASSKPRAGGPSGANVLTF

d_gene: TRBD1
v_gene: TRBV6-5
j_gene: TRBJ1-2
abundance: many
CDR3nt: TGTGCCAGCAGTTACTCGAGTAGAGGGGGCGCCCTAAACTATGGCTACACCTTC
CDR3aa: CASSYSSRGGALNYGYTF

d_gene: NA
v_gene: TRBV24-1
j_gene: TRBJ1-5
abundance: few
CDR3nt: TGTGCCACCTCCCGGGACCAACAAAAGTGGCAGCCCCAGCATTTT
CDR3aa: CATSRDQQKWQPQHF

d_gene: NA
v_gene: TRBV29-1
j_gene: TRBJ2-7
abundance: many
CDR3nt: TGCAGCGTCATGATGGGCCGACAGTTAGCCTACGAGCAGTACTTC
CDR3aa: CSVMMGRQLAYEQYF

d_gene: TRBD2
v_gene: TRBV7-6
j_gene: TRBJ2-7
abundance: many
CDR3nt: TGTGCCAGCAGCCTAATGGCCAGCGGGACCCAGGTGGGGGAGCAGTACTTC
CDR3aa: CASSLMASGTQVGEQYF

d_gene: NA
v_gene: TRBV5-5
j_gene: TRBJ1-2
abundance: many
CDR3nt: TGTGCCAGCAGCTTGTCAATACCCCGACAGCCTGATTTCTATGGCTACACCTTC
CDR3aa: CASSLSIPRQPDFYGYTF

d_gene: NA
v_gene: TRBV30
j_gene: TRBJ2-3
abundance: NA
CDR3nt: TGTGCCTGGAGTTCCACAGATACGCAGTATTTT
CDR3aa: CAWSSTDTQYF

d_gene: TRBD2
v_gene: TRBV20-1
j_gene: TRBJ2-3
abundance: many
CDR3nt: TGCAGTGCTAGAGGGCCCCTAGCGGGAGTGACAGATACGCAGTATTTT
CDR3aa: CSARGPLAGVTDTQYF

d_gene: TRBD2
v_gene: TRBV7-7
j_gene: TRBJ2-1
abundance: few
CDR3nt: TGTGCTAGCAGCTTAGCTGGCCCAACGGGGGGTGAGCAGTTCTTC
CDR3aa: CASSLAGPTGGEQFF

d_gene: TRBD2
v_gene: TRBV12-3/TRBV12-4
j_gene: TRBJ2-1
abundance: NA
CDR3nt: TGTGCCAGCAGAGGACCTCGGACTAGCGGGACTGGTGAGCAGTTCTTC
CDR3aa: CASRGPRTSGTGEQFF

d_gene: TRBD2
v_gene: TRBV2
j_gene: TRBJ2-2
abundance: many
CDR3nt: TGTGCCAGCAGCGCTGGGACTAGCGGGTACGGGGAGCTGTTTTTT
CDR3aa: CASSAGTSGYGELFF

d_gene: NA
v_gene: TRBV23-1
j_gene: TRBJ2-7
abundance: NA
CDR3nt: TGCGCCAGCAGTCTCGGGCAGGACTACGAGCAGTACTTC
CDR3aa: CASSLGQDYEQYF

d_gene: TRBD1
v_gene: TRBV6-1
j_gene: TRBJ2-1
abundance: NA
CDR3nt: TGTGCCAGCAGTGCCCAACCGACAGGGGCTAACAATGAGCAGTTCTTC
CDR3aa: CASSAQPTGANNEQFF

d_gene: NA
v_gene: TRBV2
j_gene: TRBJ2-7
abundance: many
CDR3nt: TGTGCCAGCAGTGGGTCCCCGCAGCGGAGGAGGAACGAGCAGTACTTC
CDR3aa: CASSGSPQRRRNEQYF

d_gene: NA
v_gene: TRBV20-1
j_gene: TRBJ2-3
abundance: few
CDR3nt: TGCAGTGCTAACCCTCTTAGGCACCGGGACCGCACAGATACGCAGTATTTT
CDR3aa: CSANPLRHRDRTDTQYF

d_gene: NA
v_gene: TRBV10-3
j_gene: TRBJ1-3
abundance: few
CDR3nt: TGTGCCATCAGCCCCGGGACGGGATTCTCTGGAAACACCATATATTTT
CDR3aa: CAISPGTGFSGNTIYF

d_gene: NA
v_gene: TRBV6-6
j_gene: TRBJ1-5
abundance: NA
CDR3nt: TGTGCCAGCAGTCGCGGGGACCGGGATCAGCCCCAGCATTTT
CDR3aa: CASSRGDRDQPQHF

d_gene: NA
v_gene: TRBV3-1
j_gene: TRBJ2-5
abundance: NA
CDR3nt: TGTGCCAGCCAGTCGGGAAGGTGGCAAGAGACCCAGTACTTC
CDR3aa: CASQSGRWQETQYF

d_gene: NA
v_gene: TRBV7-9
j_gene: TRBJ1-1
abundance: few
CDR3nt: TGTGCCAGCAGCTTGGCAGTACCTGAAGCTTTCTTT
CDR3aa: CASSLAVPEAFF

d_gene: NA
v_gene: TRBV5-1
j_gene: TRBJ2-1
abundance: NA
CDR3nt: TGCGCCAGCAGCTTAAGATTAGCAGGCAATGAGCAGTTCTTC
CDR3aa: CASSLRLAGNEQFF

d_gene: NA
v_gene: TRBV29-1
j_gene: TRBJ1-5
abundance: NA
CDR3nt: TGCAGCGCCACGGACAGCAACCCCAATCAGCCCCAGCGTTTT
CDR3aa: CSATDSNPNQPQRF

d_gene: NA
v_gene: TRBV6-5
j_gene: TRBJ2-1
abundance: few
CDR3nt: TGTGCCAGCAGTTACCTGGGCCTGAGGGGTGAGCAGTTCTTC
CDR3aa: CASSYLGLRGEQFF

d_gene: TRBD2
v_gene: TRBV18
j_gene: TRBJ2-2
abundance: few
CDR3nt: TGTGCCAGCTCACCAAGATACTACGGACTAGCGGGAGGGCCCACCGGGGAGCTGTTTTTT
CDR3aa: CASSPRYYGLAGGPTGELFF

d_gene: NA
v_gene: TRBV11-2
j_gene: TRBJ2-3
abundance: NA
CDR3nt: TGTGCCAGCAGCTTGGCAGGAGGAGCCCCAGATACGCAGTATTTT
CDR3aa: CASSLAGGAPDTQYF

d_gene: TRBD2
v_gene: TRBV20-1
j_gene: TRBJ2-7
abundance: NA
CDR3nt: TGCAGTGCTAGACTAAGACTAGCGGAAGGTGGGGAGCAGTACTTC
CDR3aa: CSARLRLAEGGEQYF

d_gene: NA
v_gene: TRBV12-3/TRBV12-4
j_gene: TRBJ2-5
abundance: few
CDR3nt: TGTGCCAGCAGTTTAAGGGGGACGGCACAAGAGACCCAGTACTTC
CDR3aa: CASSLRGTAQETQYF

d_gene: TRBD2
v_gene: TRBV6-2/TRBV6-3
j_gene: TRBJ2-1
abundance: NA
CDR3nt: TGTGCCAGCAGTTACTCGACTAGCGGGAGCCAGTTCTTC
CDR3aa: CASSYSTSGSQFF

d_gene: TRBD2
v_gene: TRBV5-1
j_gene: TRBJ2-7
abundance: NA
CDR3nt: TGCGCCAGCAGCTCCCGGACTAGCGGGAGACGCGGCGACTCCTACGAGCAGTACTTC
CDR3aa: CASSSRTSGRRGDSYEQYF

d_gene: NA
v_gene: TRBV21-1
j_gene: TRBJ1-3
abundance: NA
CDR3nt: TGTGCCAGCAGCAAAGTTGTTTTGCCGCCGGGACAGGGACGCTCTGGAAACACCATATATTTT
CDR3aa: CASSKVVLPPGQGRSGNTIYF

d_gene: TRBD2
v_gene: TRBV12-3/TRBV12-4
j_gene: TRBJ2-3
abundance: few
CDR3nt: TGTGCCAGTACCTTGAGGGGAGGGGATGACACGCAGTATTTT
CDR3aa: CASTLRGGDDTQYF

d_gene: TRBD1
v_gene: TRBV19
j_gene: TRBJ1-5
abundance: NA
CDR3nt: TGTGCCAGTAGTTCTTCAGGACAGGGCAATCAGCCCCAGCATTTT
CDR3aa: CASSSSGQGNQPQHF

d_gene: NA
v_gene: TRBV19
j_gene: TRBJ2-6
abundance: many
CDR3nt: TGTGCCAGTAGCAGTGGCTCTGGGGCCAACGTCCTGACTTTC
CDR3aa: CASSSGSGANVLTF

d_gene: NA
v_gene: TRBV3-1
j_gene: TRBJ1-1
abundance: NA
CDR3nt: TGTGCCCGCAGCCTCACGCAGGTGGGCGCTGAAGCTTTCTTT
CDR3aa: CARSLTQVGAEAFF

d_gene: NA
v_gene: TRBV6-2/TRBV6-3
j_gene: TRBJ1-5
abundance: NA
CDR3nt: TGTGCCAGCAGTCCCGACCATGGCAATCAGCCCCAGCATTTT
CDR3aa: CASSPDHGNQPQHF

d_gene: TRBD1
v_gene: TRBV7-9
j_gene: TRBJ1-1
abundance: many
CDR3nt: TGTGCCAGCAGCCGATCGACAGGGAGGACTGAAGCTTTCTTT
CDR3aa: CASSRSTGRTEAFF

d_gene: TRBD2
v_gene: TRBV10-2
j_gene: TRBJ2-1
abundance: many
CDR3nt: TGCGCCAGCAGTGAGCCGGGGACTAGCGGGACGTTGTTCTTC
CDR3aa: CASSEPGTSGTLFF

d_gene: TRBD1
v_gene: TRBV27
j_gene: TRBJ1-2
abundance: many
CDR3nt: TGTGCCAGCCGACGGGGGGACAGGGGCTATGGCTACACCTTC
CDR3aa: CASRRGDRGYGYTF

d_gene: NA
v_gene: TRBV5-4
j_gene: TRBJ1-2
abundance: many
CDR3nt: TGTGCCAGCAGCTTGGGGGTCCAGGGGTGGCCTGGCTACACCTTC
CDR3aa: CASSLGVQGWPGYTF

d_gene: TRBD2
v_gene: TRBV6-2/TRBV6-3
j_gene: TRBJ2-7
abundance: few
CDR3nt: TGTGCCAGCAGTCACGGGAGGTACGAGCAGTACTTC
CDR3aa: CASSHGRYEQYF

d_gene: TRBD2
v_gene: TRBV27
j_gene: TRBJ2-1
abundance: NA
CDR3nt: TGTGCCAGCAGCCCAATCTTTGCGGGAGAGAACAATGAGCAGTTCTTC
CDR3aa: CASSPIFAGENNEQFF

d_gene: TRBD1
v_gene: TRBV4-2
j_gene: TRBJ2-5
abundance: many
CDR3nt: TGTGCCAGCAGCCAACACGGACAGGGGGGAGAGACCCAGTACTTC
CDR3aa: CASSQHGQGGETQYF

d_gene: TRBD1
v_gene: TRBV2
j_gene: TRBJ2-7
abundance: many
CDR3nt: TGTGCCATCAAAACGGACAGGGGGATTCCCTACGAGCAGTACTTC
CDR3aa: CAIKTDRGIPYEQYF

d_gene: NA
v_gene: TRBV29-1
j_gene: TRBJ2-5
abundance: many
CDR3nt: TGCAGCGTTGAGATACTAGCTGGAGAGACCCAGTACTTC
CDR3aa: CSVEILAGETQYF